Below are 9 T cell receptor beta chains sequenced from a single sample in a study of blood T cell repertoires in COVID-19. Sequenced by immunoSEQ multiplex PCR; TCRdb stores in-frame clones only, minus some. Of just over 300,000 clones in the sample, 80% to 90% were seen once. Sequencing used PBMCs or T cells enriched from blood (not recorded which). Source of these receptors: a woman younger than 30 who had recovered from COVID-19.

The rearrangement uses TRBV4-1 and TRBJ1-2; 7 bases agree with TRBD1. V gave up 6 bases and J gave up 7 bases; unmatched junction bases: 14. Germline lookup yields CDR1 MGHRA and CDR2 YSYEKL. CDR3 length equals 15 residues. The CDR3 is CASRQTIDRVGGYTF. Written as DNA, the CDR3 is TGCGCCAGCAGGCAAACGATTGACAGGGTTGGTGGCTACACCTTC.

The CDR3: CASSLVSMSSYNEQFF. CDR3 in DNA: TGCGCCAGCAGCTTGGTGTCGATGAGCTCCTACAATGAGCAGTTCTTC. The chain uses TRBV5-1 and TRBJ2-1, with D unclear. This CDR3 has 16 residues. V lost 0 bases and J 0 bases, leaving 10 bases between the germline ends. From germline, CDR1 is SGHRS and CDR2 YFSETQ.

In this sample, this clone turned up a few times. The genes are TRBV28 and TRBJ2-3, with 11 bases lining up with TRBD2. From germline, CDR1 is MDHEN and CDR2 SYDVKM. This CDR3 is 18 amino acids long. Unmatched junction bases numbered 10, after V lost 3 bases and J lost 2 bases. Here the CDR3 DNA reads TGTGCCAGCAGTTTTACCGGGACTAGCGGCACCTACACAGATACGCAGTATTTT. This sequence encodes CASSFTGTSGTYTDTQYF.

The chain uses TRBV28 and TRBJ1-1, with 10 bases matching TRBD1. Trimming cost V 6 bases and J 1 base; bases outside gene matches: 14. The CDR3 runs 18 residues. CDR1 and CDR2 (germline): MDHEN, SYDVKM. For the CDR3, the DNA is TGTGCCAGCAGCCCCGACAGGGGGCTAAATTACCGGAACACTGAAGCTTTCTTT. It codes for CASSPDRGLNYRNTEAFF.

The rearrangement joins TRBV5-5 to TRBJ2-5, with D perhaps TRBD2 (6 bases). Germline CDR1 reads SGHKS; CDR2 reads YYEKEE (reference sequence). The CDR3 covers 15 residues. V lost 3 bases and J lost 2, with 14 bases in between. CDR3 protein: CASSSESGRQETQYF. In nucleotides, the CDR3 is TGTGCCAGCAGCTCTGAATCCGGGAGACAAGAGACCCAGTACTTC.

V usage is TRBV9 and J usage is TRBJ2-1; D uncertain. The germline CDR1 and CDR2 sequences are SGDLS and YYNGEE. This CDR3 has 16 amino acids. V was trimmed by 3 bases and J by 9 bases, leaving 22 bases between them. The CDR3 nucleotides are TGTGCCAGCAGCGGACAAAAGACGCGCTTCGGCAGTGAGCAGTTCTTC. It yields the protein CASSGQKTRFGSEQFF. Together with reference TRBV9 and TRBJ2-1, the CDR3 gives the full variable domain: DSGVTQTPKHLITATGQRVTLRCSPRSGDLSVYWYQQSLDQGLQFLIQYYNGEERAKGNILERFSAQQFPDLHSELNLSSLELGDSALYFCASSGQKTRFGSEQFFGPGTRLTVL.

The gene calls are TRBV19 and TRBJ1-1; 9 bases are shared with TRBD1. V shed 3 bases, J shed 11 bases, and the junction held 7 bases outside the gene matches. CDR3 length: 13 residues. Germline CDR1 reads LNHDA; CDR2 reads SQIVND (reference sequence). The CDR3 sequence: CASSIGTGLRAFF. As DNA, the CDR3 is TGTGCCAGTAGTATCGGGACAGGGTTGCGCGCTTTCTTT.

The CDR3 here is CASSQEGQDTGELFF. In DNA form, the CDR3 reads TGTGCCAGCAGCCAAGAGGGTCAGGACACCGGGGAGCTGTTTTTT. The chain is built from TRBV3-1 (or the pseudogene TRBV3-2) and TRBJ2-2; D is uncertain. Germline V gene data show CDR1 as LGHDT and CDR2 as YNNKEL (reference sequence). The CDR3 length is 15 residues. V lost 0 bases and J 3 bases, leaving 8 bases between the germline ends.

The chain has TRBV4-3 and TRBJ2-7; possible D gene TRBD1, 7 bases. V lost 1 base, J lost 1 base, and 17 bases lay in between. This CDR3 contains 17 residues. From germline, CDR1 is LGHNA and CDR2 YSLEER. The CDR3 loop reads CASSQVPRETGSYEQYF. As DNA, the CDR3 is TGCGCCAGCAGCCAAGTTCCTCGGGAGACAGGGTCCTACGAGCAGTACTTC.